This T cell receptor (beta chain) was found in a study of vaccination and CD4 T cells after COVID-19. The overall study: The convalescent population consisted of six males and four females, two of whom were of Hispanic ethnicity.

Regarding treatment: approximately nine-day PBMC culture with coronavirus spike peptide pools or control peptides (ViraFEST assay). Comments on this clonotype: The antigen remains undetermined.

Cultured CD4+ T cell DNA was sequenced using the Oncomine TCR Beta short-read assay. TCRdb ran MiXCR on the PCR reads and lists one entry per CDR3 protein. The sample lists some 9,800 distinct CDR3 sequences, approximately 59% seen once, with approximately 26% in the top ten. In germline, CDR1 is SEHNR, CDR2 FQNEAQ (reference sequence). This CDR3 is built from 16 residues. The junction had 4 bases not matched to a gene; V was cut back by 1 base and J by 8 bases. Sequences were obtained from CD4+ T cells from blood, cultured in vitro. V is TRBV7-9 and J is TRBJ2-1, with 14 bases lining up with TRBD2. The source is a human donor who had recovered from COVID-19. DNA for the CDR3: TGTGCCAGCAGCTTAGTGAGACTAGCGGGAGGGGATGAGCAGTTCTTC. This sequence encodes CASSLVRLAGGDEQFF.